This TCR beta chain was sequenced in a study of response to subunit inactivated influenza vaccine (dated by TCRdb to 2017 to 2018). Study-level background: To follow how T cells responded to a trivalent subunit inactivated influenza vaccine, the researchers relied on deep quantitative profiling of the T cell receptor repertoire. Overall results and qualifications from the work: The authors proposed that each seasonal influenza vaccination may bring in only a limited number of new T cells.

The CDR3 contains 13 residues, cysteine and phenylalanine counted. Only the CDR3 DNA is retained, 39 bases long and in frame from the first base. V is cut by 6 bases and J by 2 bases, and the space between the germline ends is 11 bases. Receptor libraries were prepared by RT-PCR. Instrument used: Illumina HiSeq 2500. TCRdb reprocessing: public reads trimmed at Q25 with fastp, clones called with MiXCR, in-frame beta chains kept. For every CDR3 protein sequence, its rows merge into one entry that carries the most common genes and DNA. The table for this sample lists about 520,000 distinct CDR3 sequences; roughly 9.7% of them were counted only once. The top ten clones comprise about 12% of the sample. Interpreted using the paper, the time point label stands for: around 42 days after influenza vaccine administration. This clonotype was detected many times. Its antigen specificity is not known. No per-base quality is available; no much larger clone lies one base away.

The chain couples TRBV12-3 or TRBV12-4 to TRBJ2-7, with TRBD2 perhaps the D gene, on 5 matching bases. The clonotype originates from a man over 45 who received an inactivated influenza vaccine. Donor details come from another sample of the same person, matched by shared clones. The input for sequencing was PBMCs from blood, taken 40 to 50 days after vaccination. The CDR3 sequence is CASSRGLTYEQYF. The nucleotides are TGTGCCAGCAGCCGCGGGTTAACCTACGAGCAGTACTTC.